Listed here are 6 T cell receptor beta chains from one sample, sequenced in a study of blood T cells in healthy people across ages. A second about 6 to 12 cycle PCR used barcoded and J-beta primers. TCRdb called the 5' RACE reads again in MiXCR, with one record for every CDR3 protein. The sample holds around 790,000 distinct CDR3 sequences, approximately 48% seen once. Sequenced sample: blood. These TCRs come from a man in his sixties in good health.

The chain recombines TRBV5-1 with TRBJ2-7; D may match TRBD1 or TRBD2 (5 bases each). CDR3 length: 13 residues. The germline V and J ends were trimmed by 4 bases and 6 bases, with 14 bases remaining between them. The V gene's germline CDR1 is SGHRS and CDR2 YFSETQ. The CDR3 loop reads CASSGRDGGEQYF. DNA of the CDR3: TGCGCCAGCAGCGGCCGGGACGGCGGCGAGCAGTACTTC. The full variable domain, its missing parts supplied by reference TRBV5-1 and TRBJ2-7, is KAGVTQTPRYLIKTRGQQVTLSCSPISGHRSVSWYQQTPGQGLQFLFEYFSETQRNKGNFPGRFSGRQFSNSRSEMNVSTLELGDSALYLCASSGRDGGEQYFGPGTRLTVT.

This clonotype appeared a few times. J is TRBJ2-1 and V is TRBV5-5, with 12 bases matching TRBD2. The CDR3 has 15 amino acids. The germline CDR1 and CDR2 sequences are SGHKS and YYEKEE (reference sequence). V was pared by 5 bases and J by 7 bases, with 7 bases of the junction left unmatched. CDR3 nucleotides: TGTGCCAGCAGTACCCCGGGACTAGCGGGTAATGAGCAGTTCTTC. Protein sequence: CASSTPGLAGNEQFF.

V usage is TRBV16 and J usage is TRBJ2-1, with 12 bases fitting TRBD1. In germline, CDR1 is KGHSY, CDR2 FQNENV. The trim removed 2 bases at V and 12 bases at J, leaving 14 bases unmatched. The CDR3 spans 17 residues. As DNA, the CDR3 is TGTGCCAGCAGCCAAGTGAAGGGGACAGGGGGCGCGGATGGGCAGTTCTTC. Translating it yields CASSQVKGTGGADGQFF.

A word on this clonotype: One end of the junction does not line up with germline, which may come from a read error. The gene calls are TRBV5-1 and TRBJ2-3, with 9 bases that match TRBD1. Germline V gene sequence: CDR1 SGHRS, CDR2 YFSETQ. The length of the CDR3 is 16 residues. The CDR3 DNA sequence: TGCGCCAGTAGCTCCTATGGGACAGGGTCTACAGATACGCAGTATTTT. It is translated as CASSSYGTGSTDTQYF.

This clonotype was seen a handful of times. The gene calls are TRBV5-1 and TRBJ2-1, with TRBD2 matching 13 bases. Trimming removed 0 bases from V and 2 bases from J; junction bases left unmatched: 8. The CDR3 is 19 amino acids. Germline CDR1 and CDR2: SGHRS and YFSETQ. This chain's CDR3 is CASSLGLAGGRGAYNEQFF. The DNA of the CDR3 is TGCGCCAGCAGCTTGGGACTAGCGGGGGGCCGGGGCGCCTACAATGAGCAGTTCTTC.

Many counts were recorded for this clonotype. This sequence joins TRBV20-1 and TRBJ2-3, with D uncertain. The CDR3 length is 14 residues. CDR1 and CDR2 from the germline V gene are DFQATT and SNEGSKA (reference sequence). V lost 1 base, J lost 2 bases, and 10 bases lay in between. CDR3 residues: CSARVSLNTDTQYF. The CDR3 DNA sequence: TGCAGTGCTAGAGTTAGTCTTAACACAGATACGCAGTATTTT.